What follows is one TCR beta chain and its context. There is no known antigen for this receptor. Base-call qualities are not available, and no considerably larger clone is one nucleotide away. TCRbeta CDR3 regions were amplified from genomic DNA by means of the immunoSEQ Assay, a bias-controlled multiplex PCR. The paper's processing steps were these. The number of nucleated cells in each sample was estimated from the amplification of reference gene primers within the assay. To quantify the absolute abundance of each unique TCRbeta CDR3 rearrangement, sequence reads were collapsed and filtered. For each sample, productive Simpson clonality was calculated as the square root of Simpson's diversity index over productive rearrangements. The immuneACCESS repertoire file appears here via TCRdb, limited to in-frame rearrangements. These files lack a portion of the clones; in checked studies, under half of the deficit traces to unresolved V genes, and the cause of the others is not known. V and J calls plus clone size are reproduced from that table; the DNA served to infer D and trimming. For this sample there are about 110,000 clones; around 90% appear just once. Around 4.9% of the sample goes to the ten largest clones.

Germline trimming amounts to 4 bases on V and 4 bases on J, with 6 as the count of junction bases outside the gene matches. The cysteine opens and the phenylalanine closes a CDR3 of 16 amino acids. Here the CDR3 DNA is all that survives: 48 bases in frame from base 1. CDR1 and CDR2 (LGHDT, YNNKEL) derive from the germline V gene (reference sequence). Whole blood was collected in K2EDTA tubes by collaborating institutions according to the institutions' own protocols. Collaborator samples were shipped for TCRbeta analysis as frozen whole blood, isolated PBMCs, or DNA extracted from either sample type. The data were obtained in a study of blood T cell repertoires in COVID-19 (dated by TCRdb to 2018 to 2020). For the study in its entirety: The collaborator samples originated in the United States, Italy and Spain and spanned the acute and convalescent phases of COVID-19. The material from the prospective study consisted of cDNA or gDNA derived from T cells, B-cell-depleted T cells, or PBMCs. The dataset comprised deeply sampled blood TCRbeta repertoires from subjects exposed to, actively infected with, or recovered from COVID-19. The repertoires were released in a freely available public database intended as a resource for research on the immune response to SARS-CoV-2. The samples were drawn from the first 160 participants of the ongoing ImmuneRACE study and from 950 to 1,500 subjects provided by 6 global collaborators. Sample metadata almost always included a de-identified subject ID, COVID-19 status, age in years and sex. HLA class I and class II types, where available, came from metadata supplied by the sample provider rather than from assay-based typing.

Overall results and qualifications from the work: Clinical and demographic metadata were provided uncurated, with the amount varying by source and participant.

Sample: peripheral blood. The clonotype comes from a human donor in a cohort sampled during active COVID-19. The chain is assembled from TRBV3-1 (or the pseudogene TRBV3-2) and TRBJ1-3; 11 bases in the junction line up with TRBD1. The DNA sequence is TGTGCCAGCAGCCTGACGGACAGGGGGCGCGGAAACACCATATATTTT. Translation gives CASSLTDRGRGNTIYF.